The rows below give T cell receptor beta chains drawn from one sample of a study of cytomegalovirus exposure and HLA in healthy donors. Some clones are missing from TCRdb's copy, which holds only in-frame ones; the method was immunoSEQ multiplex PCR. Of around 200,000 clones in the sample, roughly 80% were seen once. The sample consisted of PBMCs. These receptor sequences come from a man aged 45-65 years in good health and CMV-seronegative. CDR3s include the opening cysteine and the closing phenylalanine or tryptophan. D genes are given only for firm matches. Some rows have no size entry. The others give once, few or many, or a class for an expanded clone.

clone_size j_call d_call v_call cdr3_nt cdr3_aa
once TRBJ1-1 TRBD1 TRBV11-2 TGTGCCAGCAGCTTAGAGACAGGGTACATGAACACTGAAGCTTTCTTT CASSLETGYMNTEAFF
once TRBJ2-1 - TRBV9 TGTGCCAGCAGCGTAGGGGCAGCCTCCTACAATGAGCAGTTCTTC CASSVGAASYNEQFF
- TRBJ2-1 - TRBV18 TGTGCCAGCTCACCTGACAGACCGTTCTTC CASSPDRPFF
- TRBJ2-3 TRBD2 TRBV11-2 TGTGCCAGCAGTCCCGGGACTAGCGGGGGTACAGATACGCAGTATTTT CASSPGTSGGTDTQYF
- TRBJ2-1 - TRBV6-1 TGTGCCAGCAGTGAAGTAGCCCAGGGGTATGAGCAGTTCTTC CASSEVAQGYEQFF
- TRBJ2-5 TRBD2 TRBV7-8 TGTGCCAGCAGCTTAGTGGGGCGGGGGGACAAACAAGAGACCCAGTACTTC CASSLVGRGDKQETQYF
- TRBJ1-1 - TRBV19 TGTGCCAGTAGTGCGTACGGGAATACAGCGGGTGAAGCTTTCTTT CASSAYGNTAGEAFF
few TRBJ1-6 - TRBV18 TGTGCCAGCTCACCGGGGCGGGGGATAGCGAATTCACCCCTCCACTTT CASSPGRGIANSPLHF
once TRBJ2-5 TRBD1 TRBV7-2 TGTGCCAGCAGCGGAGACAGGGGGCCCAGCGAGACCCAGCACTTC CASSGDRGPSETQHF
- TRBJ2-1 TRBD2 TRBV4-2 TGTGCCAGCAGCCGAGCGGGGGAAACCTACAATGAGCAGTTCTTC CASSRAGETYNEQFF
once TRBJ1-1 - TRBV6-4 TGTGCCAGCAGTGCTACTCTGAACACTGAAGCTTTCTTT CASSATLNTEAFF
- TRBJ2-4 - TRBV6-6 TGTGCCAGCAGGCCTGAGGGGGGGAGGTCGGGAAACATTCAGTACTTC CASRPEGGRSGNIQYF
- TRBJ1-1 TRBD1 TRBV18 TGTGCCAGCTCGCCACTCGGACAGGGATACACTGAAGCTTTCTTT CASSPLGQGYTEAFF
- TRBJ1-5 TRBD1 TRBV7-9 TGTGCCAGCAGCTTAACCACAGGGGTTAGCAATCAGCCCCAGCATTTT CASSLTTGVSNQPQHF
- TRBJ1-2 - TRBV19 TGTGCCAGTATCCCCCCGACGGGTAACTATGGCTACACCTTC CASIPPTGNYGYTF
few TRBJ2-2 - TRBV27 TGTGCCAGCAGTTTGGAGGGACTGAAGTATGGCGGGGAGCTGTTTTTT CASSLEGLKYGGELFF
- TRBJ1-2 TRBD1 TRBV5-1 TGCGCCAGCAGCGACCGACAGGGAATCTATGGCTACACCTTC CASSDRQGIYGYTF
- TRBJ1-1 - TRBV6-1 TGTGCCAGCAGTTATTTGAACACTGAAGCTTTCTTT CASSYLNTEAFF
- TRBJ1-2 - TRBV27 TGTGCCAGCAGCTGGGCGGGGGTCAAATTTAAACTGTATGGCTACACCTTC CASSWAGVKFKLYGYTF
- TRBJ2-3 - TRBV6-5 TGTGCCAGCAGTTACGCTCCAGACACAGATACGCAGTATTTT CASSYAPDTDTQYF
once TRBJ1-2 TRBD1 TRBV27 TGTGCCAGCAGTTTATCAAGGGGGCGAGATGGCTACACCTTC CASSLSRGRDGYTF
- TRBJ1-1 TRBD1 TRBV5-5 TGTGCCAGCAGCATAGGGACAGCGAACACTGAAGCTTTCTTT CASSIGTANTEAFF
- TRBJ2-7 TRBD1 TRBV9 TGTGCCAGCAGCGTGGGGGACAGTCCCTCCGAGCAGTACTTC CASSVGDSPSEQYF
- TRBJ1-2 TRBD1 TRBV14 TGTGCCAGCAGCCAAAGGACAGGACGGAACTATGGCTACACCTTC CASSQRTGRNYGYTF
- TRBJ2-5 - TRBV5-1 TGCGCCAGCAGCTTGTCCGGCAGGGTAGAGACCCAGTACTTC CASSLSGRVETQYF
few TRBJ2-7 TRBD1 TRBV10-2 TGCGCCAGCAGTGTAGGACAGGCCACCTACGAGCAGTACTTC CASSVGQATYEQYF
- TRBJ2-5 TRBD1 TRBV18 TGTGCCAGCTCAATAAGACAGGGGGCCGAGGAGACCCAGTACTTC CASSIRQGAEETQYF
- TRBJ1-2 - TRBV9 TGTGCCAGCAGCGACGGGAACGAGGGAACGGGAAAGTTAGCTAACTATGGCTACACCTTC CASSDGNEGTGKLANYGYTF
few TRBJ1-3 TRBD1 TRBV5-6 TGTGCCAGCAGCTTGGTTGGGACAGTCTCTGGAAACACCATATATTTT CASSLVGTVSGNTIYF
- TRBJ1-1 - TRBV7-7 TGTGCCAGCAGCTTATCGGTGAACACTGAAGCTTTCTTT CASSLSVNTEAFF
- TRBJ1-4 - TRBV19 TGTGCCAGTAGTGAAAATCCGCGCCCGAATGAAAAACTGTTTTTT CASSENPRPNEKLFF
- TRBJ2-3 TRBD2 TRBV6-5 TGTGCCAGCAGGACCGGGGGGAGGGCAGATACGCAGTATTTT CASRTGGRADTQYF
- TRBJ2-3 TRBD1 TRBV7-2 TGTGCCAGCAGCTTTCGCTCGGGACAGGGGACAGATACGCAGTATTTT CASSFRSGQGTDTQYF
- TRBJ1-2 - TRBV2 TGTGCCAGCACTAAAGGGGAGGGAGGCTATGGCTACACCTTC CASTKGEGGYGYTF
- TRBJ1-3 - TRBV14 TGTGCCAGCAGCCAAGATCTTGGCTTAAGGGGCGCTGGAAACACCATATATTTT CASSQDLGLRGAGNTIYF
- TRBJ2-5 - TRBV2 TGTGCCAGCAGTGAAGCGTTGGCCCGCAGGGATGAGACCCAGTACTTC CASSEALARRDETQYF
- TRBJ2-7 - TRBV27 TGTGCCAGCAGTTTTGGCCAGGGCATGGAGCAGTACTTC CASSFGQGMEQYF
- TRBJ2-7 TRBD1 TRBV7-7 TGTGCCAGCAGCCGGCACCAGGGGGCTCCCTACGAGCAGTACTTC CASSRHQGAPYEQYF
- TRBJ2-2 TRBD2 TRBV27 TGTGCCAGCAGTTTAGTGGCGGGGGGGAACACCGGGGAGCTGTTTTTT CASSLVAGGNTGELFF
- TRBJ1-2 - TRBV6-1 TGTGCCAGCAGCCTAGGACAGCCCAGGGATGGCTACACCTTC CASSLGQPRDGYTF
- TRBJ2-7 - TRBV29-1 TGCAGCGTTGAACTTCCTAAACAGGGTCATCCCTACGAGCAGTACTTC CSVELPKQGHPYEQYF